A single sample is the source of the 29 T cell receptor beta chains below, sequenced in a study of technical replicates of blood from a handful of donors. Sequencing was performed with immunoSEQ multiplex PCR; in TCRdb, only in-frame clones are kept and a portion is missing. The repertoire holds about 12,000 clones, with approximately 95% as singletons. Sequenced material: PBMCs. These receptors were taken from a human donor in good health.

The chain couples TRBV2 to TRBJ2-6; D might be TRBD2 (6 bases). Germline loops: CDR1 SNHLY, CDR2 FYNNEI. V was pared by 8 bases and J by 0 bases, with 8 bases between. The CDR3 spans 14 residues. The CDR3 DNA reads TGTGCCAGCGGGGGGACCTCTGGGGCCAACGTCCTGACTTTC. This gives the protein CASGGTSGANVLTF.

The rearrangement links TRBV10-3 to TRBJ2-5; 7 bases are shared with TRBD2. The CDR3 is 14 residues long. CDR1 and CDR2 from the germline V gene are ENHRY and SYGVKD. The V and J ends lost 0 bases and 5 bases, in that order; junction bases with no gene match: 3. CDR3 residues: CAISESVGGETQYF. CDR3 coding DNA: TGTGCCATCAGTGAGTCGGTGGGAGGGGAGACCCAGTACTTC.

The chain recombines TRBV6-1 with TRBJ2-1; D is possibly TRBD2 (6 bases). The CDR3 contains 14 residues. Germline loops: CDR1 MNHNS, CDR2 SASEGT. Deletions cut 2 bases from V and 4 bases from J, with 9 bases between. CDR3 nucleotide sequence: TGTGCCAGCAGTGAACTAGCGCATTACAATGAGCAGTTCTTC. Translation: CASSELAHYNEQFF.

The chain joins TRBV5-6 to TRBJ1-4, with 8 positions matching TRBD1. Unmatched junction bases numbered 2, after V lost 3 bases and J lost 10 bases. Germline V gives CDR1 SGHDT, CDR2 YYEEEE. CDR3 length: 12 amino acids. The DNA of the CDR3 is TGTGCCAGCAGCTCACAGGGGGGAAAACTGTTTTTT. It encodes CASSSQGGKLFF. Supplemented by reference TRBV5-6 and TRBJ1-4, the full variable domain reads DAGVTQSPTHLIKTRGQQVTLRCSPKSGHDTVSWYQQALGQGPQFIFQYYEEEERQRGNFPDRFSGHQFPNYSSELNVNALLLGDSALYLCASSSQGGKLFFGSGTQLSVL.

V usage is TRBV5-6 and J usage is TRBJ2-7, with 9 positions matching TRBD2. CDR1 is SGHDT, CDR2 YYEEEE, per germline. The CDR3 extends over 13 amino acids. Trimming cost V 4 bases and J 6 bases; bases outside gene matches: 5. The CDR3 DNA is TGTGCCAGCAGCACGGGACTAGCCCCCGAGCAGTACTTC. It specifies CASSTGLAPEQYF.

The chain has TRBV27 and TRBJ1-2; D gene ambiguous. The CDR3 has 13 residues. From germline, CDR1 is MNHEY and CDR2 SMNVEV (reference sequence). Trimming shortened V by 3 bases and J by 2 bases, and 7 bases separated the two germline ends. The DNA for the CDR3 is TGTGCCAGCAGTTTGACACCAAACTATGGCTACACCTTC. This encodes CASSLTPNYGYTF.

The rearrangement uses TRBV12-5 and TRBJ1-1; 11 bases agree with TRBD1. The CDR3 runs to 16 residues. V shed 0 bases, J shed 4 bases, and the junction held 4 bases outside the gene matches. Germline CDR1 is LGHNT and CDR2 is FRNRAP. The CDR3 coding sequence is TGTGCTAGTGGTTTGGTACTTGGGACAGGGGGCACTGAAGCTTTCTTT. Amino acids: CASGLVLGTGGTEAFF. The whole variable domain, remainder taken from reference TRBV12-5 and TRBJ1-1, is DARVTQTPRHKVTEMGQEVTMRCQPILGHNTVFWYRQTMMQGLELLAYFRNRAPLDDSGMPKDRFSAEMPDATLATLKIQPSEPRDSAVYFCASGLVLGTGGTEAFFGQGTRLTVV.

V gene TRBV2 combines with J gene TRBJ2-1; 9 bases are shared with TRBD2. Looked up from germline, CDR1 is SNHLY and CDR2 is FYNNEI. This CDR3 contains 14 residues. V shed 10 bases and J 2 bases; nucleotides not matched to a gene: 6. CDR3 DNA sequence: TGTGCCACCCGGGCGGGAGGGCCCTACAATGAGCAGTTCTTC. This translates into CATRAGGPYNEQFF.

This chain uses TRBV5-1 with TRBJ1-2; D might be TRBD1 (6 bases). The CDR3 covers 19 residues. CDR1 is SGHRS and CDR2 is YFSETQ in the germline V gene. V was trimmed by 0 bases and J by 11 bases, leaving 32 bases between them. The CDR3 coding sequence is TGCGCCAGCAGCTTGGGGGGGGGCAGGGCTGTGGACAGCGGCCTTGGTTACACCTTC. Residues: CASSLGGGRAVDSGLGYTF.

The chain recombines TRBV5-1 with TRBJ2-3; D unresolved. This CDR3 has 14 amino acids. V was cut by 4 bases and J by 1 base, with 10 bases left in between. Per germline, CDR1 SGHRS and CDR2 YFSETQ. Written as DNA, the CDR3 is TGCGCCAGCAGCCCCCTGGCGGGCACAGATACGCAGTATTTT. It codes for CASSPLAGTDTQYF.

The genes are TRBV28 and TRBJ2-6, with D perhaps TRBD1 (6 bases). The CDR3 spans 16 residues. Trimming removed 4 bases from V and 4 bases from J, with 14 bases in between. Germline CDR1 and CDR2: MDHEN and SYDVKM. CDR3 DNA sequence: TGTGCCAGCAGTTCGCCATCCGGGACAGGGGCCAACGTCCTGACTTTC. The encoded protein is CASSSPSGTGANVLTF.

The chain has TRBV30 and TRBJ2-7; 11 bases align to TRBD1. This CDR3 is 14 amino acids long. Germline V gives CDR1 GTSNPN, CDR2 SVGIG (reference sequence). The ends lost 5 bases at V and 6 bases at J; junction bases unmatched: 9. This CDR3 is CAWGPGTGGFEQYF. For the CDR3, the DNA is TGTGCCTGGGGGCCCGGGACAGGGGGTTTCGAGCAGTACTTC.

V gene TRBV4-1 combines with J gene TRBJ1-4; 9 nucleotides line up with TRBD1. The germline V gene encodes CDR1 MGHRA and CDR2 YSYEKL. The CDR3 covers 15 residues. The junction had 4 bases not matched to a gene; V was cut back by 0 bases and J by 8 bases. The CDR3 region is CASSQDRTGVEKLFF. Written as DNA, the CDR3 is TGCGCCAGCAGCCAAGATAGGACAGGGGTAGAAAAACTGTTTTTT.

CDR3 residues: CASKPTGTADTQYF. The CDR3 DNA follows: TGCGCCAGCAAGCCCACCGGGACAGCAGATACGCAGTATTTT. The chain carries TRBV10-2 and TRBJ2-3; 7 bases line up with TRBD1. The CDR3 consists of 14 residues. V trimming: 7 bases; J trimming: 4 bases; junction bases outside the gene matches: 8. CDR1 is WSHSY, CDR2 SAAADI, per germline.

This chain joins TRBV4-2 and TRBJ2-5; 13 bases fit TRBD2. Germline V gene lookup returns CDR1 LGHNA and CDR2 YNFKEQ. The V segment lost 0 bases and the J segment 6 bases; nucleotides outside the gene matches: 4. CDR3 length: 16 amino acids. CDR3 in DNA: TGTGCCAGCAGCCAAGAGACTAGCGGGAGGATCCAGACCCAGTACTTC. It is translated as CASSQETSGRIQTQYF.

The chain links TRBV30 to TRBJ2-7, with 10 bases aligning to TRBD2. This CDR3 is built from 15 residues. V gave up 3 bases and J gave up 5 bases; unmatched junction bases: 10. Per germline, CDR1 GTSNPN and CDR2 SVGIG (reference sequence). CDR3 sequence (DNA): TGTGCCTGGAGCTTAGCGGGAGGAATTCTCAACGAGCAGTACTTC. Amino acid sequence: CAWSLAGGILNEQYF.

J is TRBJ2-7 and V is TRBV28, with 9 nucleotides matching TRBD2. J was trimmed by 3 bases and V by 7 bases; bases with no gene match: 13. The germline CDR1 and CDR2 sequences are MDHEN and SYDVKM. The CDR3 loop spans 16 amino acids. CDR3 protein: CASTLQGGSGSYEQYF. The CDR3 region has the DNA TGTGCCAGCACCCTTCAGGGGGGTAGCGGGAGCTACGAGCAGTACTTC.

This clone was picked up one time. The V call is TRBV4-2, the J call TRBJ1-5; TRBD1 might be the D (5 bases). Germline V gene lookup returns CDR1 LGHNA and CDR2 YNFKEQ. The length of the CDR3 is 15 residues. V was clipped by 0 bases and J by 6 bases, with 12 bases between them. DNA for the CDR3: TGTGCCAGCAGCCAAGATCGGGGGGATCGTCAGCCCCAGCATTTT. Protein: CASSQDRGDRQPQHF.

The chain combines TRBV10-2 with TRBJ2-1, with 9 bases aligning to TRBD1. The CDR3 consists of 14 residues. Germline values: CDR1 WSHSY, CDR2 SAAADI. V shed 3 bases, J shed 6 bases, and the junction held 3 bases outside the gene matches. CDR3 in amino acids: CASSEQGASNEQFF. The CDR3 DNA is TGCGCCAGCAGTGAACAGGGGGCGAGCAATGAGCAGTTCTTC.

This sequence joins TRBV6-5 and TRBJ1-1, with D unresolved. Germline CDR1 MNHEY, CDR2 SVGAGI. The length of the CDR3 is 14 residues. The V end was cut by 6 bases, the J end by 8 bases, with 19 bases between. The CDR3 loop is CASRTLEGWREAFF. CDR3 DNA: TGTGCCAGCAGAACCCTGGAGGGCTGGCGGGAAGCTTTCTTT.

CDR3 residues: CASRDSVRTGAYEQYF. The DNA for the CDR3 is TGTGCCAGCAGGGACTCAGTGAGGACAGGAGCCTACGAGCAGTACTTC. The J gene is TRBJ2-7, the V gene TRBV28, with 7 bases fitting TRBD1. Germline V gives CDR1 MDHEN, CDR2 SYDVKM. CDR3 length equals 16 residues. V lost 6 bases to trimming and J lost 2 bases; unmatched junction nucleotides: 13.

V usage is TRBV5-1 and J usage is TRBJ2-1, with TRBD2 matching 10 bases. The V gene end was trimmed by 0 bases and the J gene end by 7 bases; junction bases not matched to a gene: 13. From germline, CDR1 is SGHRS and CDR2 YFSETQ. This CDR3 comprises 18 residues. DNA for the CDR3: TGCGCCAGCAGCTTGGGAGGAACCGGGACTAGCGTTCGGAATGAGCAGTTCTTC. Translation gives CASSLGGTGTSVRNEQFF. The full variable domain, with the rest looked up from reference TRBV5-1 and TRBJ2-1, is KAGVTQTPRYLIKTRGQQVTLSCSPISGHRSVSWYQQTPGQGLQFLFEYFSETQRNKGNFPGRFSGRQFSNSRSEMNVSTLELGDSALYLCASSLGGTGTSVRNEQFFGPGTRLTVL.

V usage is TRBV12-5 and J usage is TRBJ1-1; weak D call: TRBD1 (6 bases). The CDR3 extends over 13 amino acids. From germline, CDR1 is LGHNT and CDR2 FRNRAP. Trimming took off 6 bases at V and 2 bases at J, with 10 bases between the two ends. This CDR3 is CASGSQGNTEAFF. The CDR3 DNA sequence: TGTGCTAGTGGCTCACAGGGCAACACTGAAGCTTTCTTT.

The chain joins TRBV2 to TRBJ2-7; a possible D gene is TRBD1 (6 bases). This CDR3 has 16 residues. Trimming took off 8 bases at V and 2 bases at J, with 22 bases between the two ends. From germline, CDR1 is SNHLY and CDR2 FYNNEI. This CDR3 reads CASQQSFLQGTYEQYF. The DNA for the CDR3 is TGTGCCAGCCAGCAGTCCTTCCTACAGGGAACCTACGAGCAGTACTTC.

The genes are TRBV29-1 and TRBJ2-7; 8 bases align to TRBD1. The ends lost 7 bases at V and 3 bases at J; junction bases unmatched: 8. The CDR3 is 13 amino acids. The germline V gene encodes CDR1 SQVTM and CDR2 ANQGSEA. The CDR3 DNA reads TGCAGCGGTAAATCAGGGGGCAGCTACGAGCAGTACTTC. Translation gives CSGKSGGSYEQYF.

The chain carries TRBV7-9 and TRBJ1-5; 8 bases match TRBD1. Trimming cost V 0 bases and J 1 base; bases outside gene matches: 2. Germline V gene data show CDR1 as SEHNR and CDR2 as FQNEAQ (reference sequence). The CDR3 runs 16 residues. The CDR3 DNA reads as TGTGCCAGCAGCTTAGCTCAGGGGGCAAGCAATCAGCCCCAGCATTTT. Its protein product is CASSLAQGASNQPQHF.

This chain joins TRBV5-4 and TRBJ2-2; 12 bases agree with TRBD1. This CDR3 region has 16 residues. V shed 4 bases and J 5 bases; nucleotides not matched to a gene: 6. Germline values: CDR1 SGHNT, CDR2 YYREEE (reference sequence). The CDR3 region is CASSPGQGAVTGELFF. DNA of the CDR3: TGTGCCAGCAGCCCGGGACAGGGGGCGGTGACCGGGGAGCTGTTTTTT.

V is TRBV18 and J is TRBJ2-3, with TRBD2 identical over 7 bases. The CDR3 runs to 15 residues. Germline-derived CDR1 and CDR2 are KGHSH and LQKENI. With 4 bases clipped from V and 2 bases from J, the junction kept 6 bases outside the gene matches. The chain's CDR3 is CASSLLWDYTDTQYF. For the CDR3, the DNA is TGTGCCAGCTCACTTTTGTGGGACTACACAGATACGCAGTATTTT.

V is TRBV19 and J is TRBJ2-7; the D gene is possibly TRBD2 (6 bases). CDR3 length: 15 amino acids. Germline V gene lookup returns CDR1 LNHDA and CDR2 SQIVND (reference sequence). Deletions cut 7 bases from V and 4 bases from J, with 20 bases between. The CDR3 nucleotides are TGTGCCAGTACCGACCGAAGCGGCGCGGGATACGAGCAGTACTTC. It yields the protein CASTDRSGAGYEQYF.